This TCR beta chain is drawn from a study of T cells after posttransplantation cyclophosphamide. Study-level results: Tissue-infiltrating T cells from skin or gut overlapped little with blood T cells. After PTCy, TRB diversity resembled that of CNI/methotrexate controls.

With V trimmed by 6 bases and J by 2 bases, 9 bases remained unmatched. Germline CDR1 SGHAT, CDR2 FQNNGV. This CDR3 region has 16 residues. The method was immunoSEQ multiplex PCR; TCRdb's version includes in-frame clones alone and lacks a portion of them. The table includes 8,000 to 10,000 clones, about four fifths detected once. This clone was seen only once. Its antigen is currently unknown. Busulfan-fludarabine conditioning, marrow transplant, and cyclophosphamide on days +3 and +4 were administered. The material sequenced was PBMCs, taken 1,800 to 2,000 days after a stem cell transplant with posttransplant cyclophosphamide. The clonotype comes from a female patient between 40 and 55 years old who received an allogeneic stem cell transplant from a related donor, was CMV-positive, and had no GVHD. The graft donor may have given rise to some T cells. This chain joins TRBV11-2 and TRBJ2-5, with TRBD1 matching over 10 bases. Written as DNA, the CDR3 is TGTGCCAGCAGTCAAGTGACAGGGGGCCCTCAAGAGACCCAGTACTTC. Translated: CASSQVTGGPQETQYF.